The rows below give T cell receptor beta chains drawn from one sample of a study of blood T cell repertoires in COVID-19. The repertoire was sequenced with immunoSEQ multiplex PCR; TCRdb's copy has only in-frame clones and lacks some. Here the sample spans around 140,000 clones, 87% being singletons. The material sequenced was PBMCs or T cells enriched from blood (not recorded which). These receptors came from a man aged 60 to 75 who had recovered from COVID-19. CDR3s include the opening cysteine and the closing phenylalanine or tryptophan. A D gene is named only where the DNA matches it firmly. For some rows the clone size is stated as once, few or many, or as a class when expanded; others skip it.

TRBJ1-2 TRBV14 . TRBD1 TGTGCCAGCAGCCAAGCAGGGGGAAATATCTATGGCTACACCTTC CASSQAGGNIYGYTF
TRBJ2-7 TRBV21-1 . . TGTGCCAGCAGCAAAGGGGGGCCAACCGACGAGCAGTACTTC CASSKGGPTDEQYF
TRBJ2-1 TRBV20-1 once . TGCAGTGCTAGGTCGAATGAGCAGTTCTTC CSARSNEQFF
TRBJ2-1 TRBV28 . . TGTGCCAGCAGTTTAGCGTTCACCTACAATGAGCAGTTCTTC CASSLAFTYNEQFF
TRBJ1-5 TRBV18 . TRBD1 TGTGCCAGCTCACCCGGGACAGGTAAAACCCTTAGCCAGCATTTT CASSPGTGKTLSQHF
TRBJ2-5 TRBV24-1 few . TGTGCCACCGCCCGGGGGGAGACCCAGTACTTC CATARGETQYF
TRBJ1-4 TRBV2 . . TGTGCCAGCAGGATGGGGCTTAATGAAAAACTGTTTTTT CASRMGLNEKLFF
TRBJ2-1 TRBV28 . TRBD2 TGTGCCAGCAACCTACTAGCGGGAGAAGGCCATGAGCAGTTCTTC CASNLLAGEGHEQFF
TRBJ2-1 TRBV19 . TRBD2 TGTGCCAGTAGACGAACGGGCGGGAGGGCCGATGAGCAGTTCTTC CASRRTGGRADEQFF
TRBJ2-1 TRBV20-1 . TRBD2 TGCAGTGCTCGGGGGGATGAGCAGTTCTTC CSARGDEQFF
TRBJ1-2 TRBV5-1 . TRBD1 TGCGCCAGCAGCAGAGGGGGACAGTCCCTCTATGGCTACACCTTC CASSRGGQSLYGYTF
TRBJ1-5 TRBV5-6 once TRBD1 TGTGCCAGCAGTTCAGGGGGCAGACAGCCCCAGCATTTT CASSSGGRQPQHF
TRBJ1-1 TRBV5-5 . . TGTGCCAGCAGCTCATTTACGGGAGCCGACACTGAAGCTTTCTTT CASSSFTGADTEAFF
TRBJ1-2 TRBV10-2 . . TGCGCCAGCAGTGTGGATACAGGGATCTATGGCTACACCTTC CASSVDTGIYGYTF
TRBJ2-1 TRBV3-1/TRBV3-2 . . TGTGCCAGCAGCCCGTTAGCGGCCCCGCGGTCCTACAATGAGCAGTTCTTC CASSPLAAPRSYNEQFF
TRBJ1-5 TRBV7-8 few . TGTGCCAGCAGCTTAGTCCGGGGAAGGGATCAGCCCCAGCATTTT CASSLVRGRDQPQHF
TRBJ1-3 TRBV10-3 . . TGTGCCATCAGGGACACGGCTGGAAACACCATATATTTT CAIRDTAGNTIYF
TRBJ1-2 TRBV2 . . TGTGCCAGCACGAAGAGGGACAACAACTATGGCTACACCTTC CASTKRDNNYGYTF
TRBJ2-5 TRBV3-1/TRBV3-2 . . TGTGCCAGCAGCCAAGTCCTCGCTAGTCTCGAGACCCAGTACTTC CASSQVLASLETQYF
TRBJ2-3 TRBV2 . TRBD2 TGTGCCAGCAGTGGGGAGTTACTAGCGGGGTTTGTAGATACGCAGTATTTT CASSGELLAGFVDTQYF
TRBJ1-1 TRBV24-1 . . TGTGCCACCAGTGATTCGGTAAACACTGAAGCTTTCTTT CATSDSVNTEAFF
TRBJ2-1 TRBV23-1 . TRBD2 TGCGCCAGCAGTCAATGGGGACTAGCGGGGTACAATGAGCAGTTCTTC CASSQWGLAGYNEQFF
TRBJ1-2 TRBV19 . . TGTGCCAGTAGTCTCGGTCGTGGCTACACCTTC CASSLGRGYTF
TRBJ2-1 TRBV12-3/TRBV12-4 . . TGTGCCAGCACCGATGGCGGTTACAATGAGCAGTTCTTC CASTDGGYNEQFF
TRBJ1-4 TRBV27 few TRBD1 TGTGCCAGCAGGCACAGGGGGCCCTCCCAACCTAATGAAAAACTGTTTTTT CASRHRGPSQPNEKLFF
TRBJ1-2 TRBV3-1/TRBV3-2 . . TGTGCCAGCAGCTTACACCCCCAGGGCGCTGGCTACACCTTC CASSLHPQGAGYTF
TRBJ1-5 TRBV28 . TRBD1 TGTGCCAGCAGGGACAGGGAAAGCAATCAGCCCCAGCATTTT CASRDRESNQPQHF
TRBJ2-7 TRBV10-3 . TRBD1 TGTGCCTCTACCGGGACAGGGGAGAACGAGCAGTACTTC CASTGTGENEQYF
TRBJ1-1 TRBV7-6 few TRBD1 TGTGCCAGCAGCTCCTCGACCGGGACAGAACCAGAAGCTTTCTTT CASSSSTGTEPEAFF
TRBJ2-1 TRBV5-4 . . TGTGCCAGCAGCCACCGAGCGGAGAGGGCGAGGTACAATGAGCAGTTCTTC CASSHRAERARYNEQFF
TRBJ2-7 TRBV5-1 . TRBD1 TGCGCCAGCAGCTTGGGACAGGGGGTTTCCTACGAGCAGTACTTC CASSLGQGVSYEQYF
TRBJ2-7 TRBV27 . TRBD2 TGTGCCAGCAGATCCGGACTAGCGGAATACGAGCAGTACTTC CASRSGLAEYEQYF
TRBJ1-2 TRBV28 . . TGTGCCAGCAGTTCCGACAGGTCTGGAGGCTACACCTTC CASSSDRSGGYTF
TRBJ1-1 TRBV3-1/TRBV3-2 . . TGTGCCAGCAGCGAAGTAAGGAGGGGAAAAACTTTCTTT CASSEVRRGKTFF
TRBJ1-2 TRBV5-4 . . TGTGCCAGCAGCCCAACAGGCCATGGCTACACCTTC CASSPTGHGYTF
TRBJ1-2 TRBV5-1 few . TGCGCCAGCAGCTTGGGTCTAAACTATGGCTACACCTTC CASSLGLNYGYTF
TRBJ2-7 TRBV29-1 once . TGCAGCGGAACCGCGGGACCTTCCTACGAGCAGTACTTC CSGTAGPSYEQYF
TRBJ2-1 TRBV24-1 . TRBD2 TGTGCCACCAGTGATCTCGGGACTAGCGGGAGGGCGAACAATGAGCAGTTCTTC CATSDLGTSGRANNEQFF
TRBJ2-7 TRBV7-9 . . TGTGCCAGCAGCTTGGCGACAGCCCAAAAACGATCCTACGAGCAGTACTTC CASSLATAQKRSYEQYF
TRBJ1-6 TRBV28 . . TGTGCCAGCAAGGAGGGGACGTATAATTCACCCCTCCACTTT CASKEGTYNSPLHF
TRBJ1-6 TRBV28 . . TGTGCCAGTAACACAGGGAATGCCTATAATTCACCCCTCCACTTT CASNTGNAYNSPLHF
TRBJ2-5 TRBV30 once TRBD2 TGTGCCTGGAGTTCCCCGGGACTAGCTAGGCAGACCCAGTACTTC CAWSSPGLARQTQYF
TRBJ2-5 TRBV25-1 . . TGTGCCAGCAGTGAAACGGGTTCCCGGCAAGAGACCCAGTACTTC CASSETGSRQETQYF
TRBJ2-2 TRBV7-9 . TRBD1 TGTGCCAGCAGCTCGACAGGGACCGGGGAGCTGTTTTTT CASSSTGTGELFF
TRBJ1-1 TRBV25-1 . . TGTGCCAGCCTCTCGGCGGGGAATGAAGCTTTCTTT CASLSAGNEAFF
TRBJ1-2 TRBV18 . . TGTGCCAGCTCTCGAGAACAGGCTACTAACTATGGCTACACCTTC CASSREQATNYGYTF
TRBJ2-5 TRBV6-5 . TRBD2 TGTGCCAGCAGTTACTTGGGCGGGGGGCCACAGACCCAGTACTTC CASSYLGGGPQTQYF